One TCR beta chain is described in this entry. The sample belongs to a study of blood T cells in healthy people across ages. The CDR3 sequence is 13 residues long. V lost 6 bases to trimming and J lost 2 bases, with 11 bases between them. Germline CDR1 is SGHRS and CDR2 is YFSETQ. Next came a second PCR, run for about 6 to 12 cycles, which used a sample-barcoded 5' primer along with a J-beta primer mix. TCRdb fed the 5' RACE reads into MiXCR, producing one record per CDR3 protein. The sample has about 800,000 distinct CDR3 sequences, roughly 50% seen once; the top ten hold approximately 21%. The receptor was isolated from a man aged 30 to 45 in good health. Material for sequencing was blood. The V and J genes are TRBV5-1 and TRBJ2-5; D is possibly TRBD2 (6 bases). This chain's CDR3 is CASNKEGQETQYF. In DNA, the CDR3 is TGCGCCAGCAATAAGGAGGGACAAGAGACCCAGTACTTC. The complete variable domain, with remaining parts taken from reference TRBV5-1 and TRBJ2-5, reads KAGVTQTPRYLIKTRGQQVTLSCSPISGHRSVSWYQQTPGQGLQFLFEYFSETQRNKGNFPGRFSGRQFSNSRSEMNVSTLELGDSALYLCASNKEGQETQYFGPGTRLLVL.